This T cell receptor (beta chain) was recorded in a study of blood T cells in healthy people across ages (dated by TCRdb to about 2015). About the investigation overall: Template switching captured roughly one uniquely barcoded TCR beta cDNA molecule per two T cells in model experiments. Using deep sequencing normalized with unique cDNA molecular identifiers, the study measured how TCR beta repertoire diversity changes with age. Donors were grouped into four age groups: young (average roughly 17 years), middle-aged (over 35), aged (about 59) and long-lived (about 89). To avoid experimental bias, donors of different ages were spread randomly across the sequencing lanes. Using the same blood draw, the study looked at two additional independent replicas of 1 million unique cDNA reads for two donors, one aged 18 to 30 and the other aged 80 or older. Study-level results and caveats: Donor CMV infection status was unknown, potentially confounding age-related changes in expanded clonotypes. The long-lived group showed more naive CD4+ T cells, fewer expanded clones and increased TCR diversity than the aged group, suggesting age selection. Estimates of total diversity from one million sequenced T cells were regarded as lower bounds and underestimates. Bulk unsorted PBMC profiling prevented conclusive comparison of naive and antigen-experienced compartments. The percentage of naive T cells measured by flow cytometry correlated strongly with observed TCR beta diversity. As age increased, observed TCR beta diversity per million T cells dropped in a roughly linear way, and a significant reduction was already evident by age approximately 40.

Of note for this clonotype: This receptor's antigen is unknown. No base quality information exists; no much larger clone differs at one position.

Systemically healthy Caucasian individuals from Russia, 35 to 50 in total and aged roughly 6 to 100 years, were included as donors. Around 10 milliliters of peripheral blood were drawn from each donor into EDTA-treated Vacutainer tubes. Ficoll-Paque density-gradient centrifugation was used to isolate PBMCs, with at least 7 million obtained per sample. Total RNA was extracted from PBMCs with Trizol reagent, with at least 6 micrograms obtained per sample. Naive CD45RAhigh/CD27high T cell percentages were measured by flow cytometry on a PBMC aliquot from every donor. The library was built by means of 5' RACE. Sequencing instrument: Illumina HiSeq 2500. A second roughly 6 to 11 cycle PCR used a sample-barcoded 5' primer and a J-beta primer mix. A template-switch 5' adaptor carrying 12 random nucleotides introduced a unique molecular identifier onto each TCR beta cDNA molecule. Each sample yielded at least 3 million CDR3-containing paired-end reads. First-strand cDNA was synthesized from all RNA with the Mint cDNA synthesis kit, primed by a TRBC-specific oligonucleotide. All cDNA was treated with uracil-DNA glycosylase and then went through a first 18-cycle PCR with the universal primers M1SS and BC2_uni_R. From the authors' description of their analysis: Each sample was normalized by randomly selecting 1 million high-quality reads, each carrying a distinct molecular identifier. Reads sharing molecular identifiers were discarded rather than binned into consensus sequences. CDR3 identification, clonotype clustering and error correction used MiTCR with a Q25 quality threshold and the strictest error-elimination algorithm. Lower-bound total TCR beta diversity was estimated with a nonparametric unseen species model using Euler transformation. TCRdb trimmed the raw reads at Q25, called clones with MiXCR and kept productive beta chains. Identical CDR3 protein sequences are pooled into one entry, listed with their most common genes and DNA. These V and J calls rely on TCRdb rather than the paper's analysis. The sample table shows some 710,000 distinct CDR3 sequences, and 22% are seen once. Jointly, the top ten make up around 21% of the sample.

V loses 8 bases, J loses 2 bases, and the germline ends lie 12 bases apart. Taken from the germline V gene (reference sequence), the CDR1 and CDR2 loops are DFQATT and SNEGSKA. Its CDR3 holds 12 amino acids, cysteine through phenylalanine. The CDR3 DNA has 36 bases and is translated from base 1. This clonotype originated in a man in his 70s in good health. Material: blood. The rearranged chain carries TRBV20-1 and TRBJ1-2; there is no confident call for the D gene. The CDR3 reads CSPRSGNYGYTF. The nucleotide sequence reads as follows: TGCAGTCCCCGGTCGGGGAACTATGGCTACACCTTC.